This TCR beta chain originates from a study of cytomegalovirus exposure and HLA in healthy donors listed by TCRdb under 2017. Regarding the research as a whole: In an earlier analysis of roughly 500 of the donors, 276 Gb of sequence data and 90 million to 120 million unique TCR beta sequences from about 179 million T cells were reported. An early release that covered about 600 HLA-typed donors contained about 300 gigabases of sequencing data and tens of millions of unique TCR sequences. Among the roughly 380 genotyped donors, approximately 81% belonged to the genetic ancestry cluster associated with self-reported Caucasian donors. The aim of the study was to test whether cataloging public T cell receptors could identify signatures of past pathogen exposure. The study used immunosequencing to profile the T cell repertoires of approximately 630 subjects and linked those repertoires to cytomegalovirus serostatus. Along with the roughly 710-subject first cohort, a separate validation cohort of over a hundred different subjects was used. To predict cytomegalovirus infection status, the study combined high-throughput TCR immunosequencing, statistical association of individual TCRs with disease status, and machine learning. To study patterns of TCR occurrence, a later analysis re-analyzed previously published TCR beta repertoires from 666 donors and added high-resolution HLA genotyping. In the later analysis, no new phenotypic data were used to find candidate immune exposures; instead, reliance was placed on TCR beta sequences and their occurrence across donors. In an earlier analysis of roughly 540 of the donors, high-throughput TCR beta sequencing was used to judge whether each TCR beta V gene segment behaved as functional or pseudogenic. Donor age, sex, ethnicity and CMV serostatus were compiled together with the repertoire data. A later genetic analysis took genome-wide SNP genotypes for 398 of the 666 donors and used that subset as a discovery cohort. All discovery cohort repertoires had been generated using a single sequencing platform. Class I and class II HLA loci were covered by the typing at four-digit resolution. The number of donors typed differed by locus, with roughly 629-640 for A, B, C, DRB1 and DQB1, approximately 500 for DQA1, about 610 for DPA1, and 472 for DPB1. Roughly 5 DR-DQ haplotypes were handled as single units for association and clustering, since linkage in the cohort was strong. Across approximately 400 genotyped donors of the cohort, an average of roughly 250,000 unique TCR beta nucleotide sequences per donor were sequenced, and 15% to 20% of those sequences were non-productive. Here is what the overall study found, with its caveats: In vitro tests confirmed that a few of the cytomegalovirus-associated TCR beta chains recognize cytomegalovirus antigens. Sequencing depth was assumed to be roughly uniform across donors in the presence/absence analyses, though that assumption may not hold. Correlated functional status among segregating V segments might reflect linkage disequilibrium, but an unknown experimental factor could not be ruled out. A cluster of highly shared sequence variants was judged likely to represent a technical artifact of the sequencing pipeline. Most TCR sequences were seen in very few donors, while some public TCRs were found in many individuals. A further reported finding was that TCR beta sequences accurately predicted the HLA-A and HLA-B alleles for most subjects in the first cohort. A later analysis associated 15,000 or so TCR beta sequences with specific HLA alleles at a false discovery rate of 0.05. In a later analysis, the rate of TCR association differed among HLA loci, with DRB1 alleles having the most associated TCRs and HLA-C alleles having the fewest. This cohort had only TCR beta chains sequenced, and the lack of alpha or paired-chain data limited which features could be detected. The study gave a list of about 150 TCR beta chains associated with cytomegalovirus. The earlier analysis of about 600 of the donors excluded seventeen rarely observed V segments, including chromosome 9 orphons, because counts were too low. Broadly in line with IMGT annotations, most TCR beta V segments showed up in productive rearrangements about 90% or about 30% of the time in an earlier analysis of roughly 590 of the donors. Most CMV-associated TCR beta chains appeared to be HLA-restricted in a later analysis, and the HLA associations seemed to be driven largely by CMV exposure. The authors suggested that the approach could potentially be extended to other disease states and immunological phenotypes. CMV serostatus was the only immune exposure information available for the cohort. Strong co-occurrence of HLA alleles, especially DR and DQ, made assigning TCR associations to individual alleles difficult. A later analysis reported that several top co-occurrence clusters appeared linked to parvovirus B19, influenza, CMV and Epstein-Barr virus. According to a later genetic analysis, donors in an Asian-associated ancestry cluster had fewer N-insertions in productive TCRs than the roughly 660-donor mean. HLA typing was unavailable for some donors at each locus, so association tests used only the typed subset. The classifier was reported to diagnose cytomegalovirus status with high specificity and sensitivity in both the original and validation cohorts. V-gene and J-gene trimming of TCR beta chains was associated with a missense DCLRE1C variant in a later genetic analysis, and the association was replicated in an independent cohort. A later analysis found that HLA-associated TCR beta chains were more clonally expanded and had lower generation probabilities than equally common non-associated chains.

The cohort was made up of roughly 670 healthy bone marrow donors. At the time of sampling, every cohort member was nominally healthy, though immune exposures that went unrecorded were likely present. The donor tested CMV seronegative and was one of the 352 seronegative cohort members. A peripheral blood sample was collected from each donor, and TCR beta sequencing was performed on peripheral blood mononuclear cells. The Qiagen DNeasy Blood Extraction Kit was used to extract genomic DNA from the blood cell samples. The library was generated by the immunoSEQ multiplex PCR assay. For the multiplex PCR, a mixture combining 60 forward primers for TCR Vbeta segments and 13 reverse primers for TCR Jbeta segments was used. Amplification of the CDR3 region of rearranged TCR beta genes was performed with a multiplex PCR assay on genomic DNA. Amplified TCR beta libraries were sequenced as 87-base-pair reads on the Illumina HiSeq System. The published analysis was carried out like this. A later analysis tallied 70 million to 100 million unique TCR beta chains across the 610 or so repertoires, and some 10 million of those chains were shared by two or more donors. Raw reads were error-corrected and collapsed into unique sequences with a nearest-neighbor algorithm that merged closely related sequences to remove PCR and sequencing errors. V, D and J gene segments were assigned by aligning CDR3 sequences to IMGT reference sequences. For a sequence to be retained, a match of at least six nucleotides to both a V gene segment and a J gene segment was required. Rearrangements were classified as productive when the CDR3 lacked stop codons and remained in frame with V and J, and all other rearrangements were classified as non-productive. CDR3 was defined by IMGT convention, running from the second conserved V-encoded cysteine to the conserved J-encoded phenylalanine. Sequences without an unambiguous match to a single V gene segment were excluded from the earlier analysis of 587 of the donors. In an earlier analysis of 587 of the donors, a V segment was called functional when productive rearrangements were above 56.7%, and segregating when the standard deviation between donors exceeded 5%. A statistical classification framework was built to diagnose cytomegalovirus status from the catalog of TCR beta chain sequences. In a later analysis, V and J genes were assigned by comparing TCR nucleotide sequences against IMGT/GENE-DB human TR gene sequences. The TCRdist pipeline was used in a later analysis to assign CDR3 sequences and most-parsimonious VDJ recombination scenarios. In a later analysis, each TCR beta chain was defined by its CDR3 amino acid sequence together with its V-gene family, and reads without a unique V-gene family were excluded. To address suspected cross-contamination and a sequencing artifact, a later analysis removed roughly 640 highly shared, low-generation-probability nucleotide sequences. For each public chain, a later analysis derived a clonal expansion index from normalized ranks of inferred template counts within each repertoire. Generation probabilities in a later analysis came from a VDJ recombination model fitted to out-of-frame rearrangements, and those results were checked against IGoR. Hypergeometric tests were used in a later analysis to score TCR-TCR, TCR-HLA and TCR-CMV co-occurrence, with a repertoire-size bias correction applied to the TCR pairs. In a later analysis, false discovery rates were estimated by permuting HLA or CMV assignments 20 times. In a later analysis, co-occurring TCRs were grouped using DBSCAN, with TCRdist sequence similarity added in when clustering inside HLA-allele-positive subsets. Repertoires with fewer than 30,000 or more than 120,000 public chains, plus five repertoires with anomalous nucleotide sharing, were excluded from co-occurrence clustering. TCRdb carries this immuneACCESS record with in-frame sequences only. Its versions omit some clonotypes, under half of them owing to an unresolved V gene in the studies checked, with the rest unexplained. V, J and clone size derive from that table, while D and trimming were established from the DNA sequence. For this sample there are about 190,000 clones; over 75% appear just once. 3.8% of the sample comes from the top ten.

This clone was detected once. This receptor's antigen is unknown. No base quality information exists; no much larger clone differs at one position. The sequence derives from a man aged 50-59 years in good health and CMV-seronegative. The specimen sequenced was PBMCs.

CDR3 sequence: CASSYSGTVREKLFF. The sequence in DNA is TGTGCCAGCAGTTACTCGGGGACAGTTCGTGAAAAACTGTTTTTT. This sequence uses TRBV6-5 and TRBJ1-4, and 7 bases in between align with TRBD1. The CDR3 runs 15 amino acids, cysteine and phenylalanine included. Of all the DNA, just the CDR3 is kept, 45 bases in frame from base 1. For this chain, trimming is 0 bases at the V end and 7 bases at the J end, and the number of junction bases without a gene match is 5. The germline V gene sets CDR1 to MNHEY and CDR2 to SVGAGI.